Sequencing of this T cell receptor (beta chain) was carried out in a study of early T cells in non-severe SARS-CoV-2 infection (dated by TCRdb to 2020 to 2023). Broadly, across the study: Bulk RNA from unsorted whole blood was used for TCR sequencing, so alpha and beta chains could not be paired. On the study overall, not on this receptor specifically: VDJdb matching was skewed toward anti-spike CD8 responses and likely underestimated virus-specific expansions, missing private and CD4 specificities.

The study was a case-control design nested within a healthcare worker cohort in London, UK, with weekly nasopharyngeal swab PCR tests and blood sampling. Healthcare workers were recruited between 23 and 31 March 2020, during the week of the UK lockdown, and were followed weekly for up to roughly 16 weeks. This clonotype was seen many times. Its recognized antigen is unknown. No clone much larger than this one lies a single base away; base qualities are absent. Based on the germline V gene, the CDR1 and CDR2 sequences are KGHDR and SFDVKD. The CDR3 starts with the cysteine, ends with the phenylalanine, and has 11 residues. Kept here is only the CDR3 DNA, which spans 33 bases and is read in frame from base 1. Trimming costs V 4 bases and J 8 bases, and their ends lie 6 bases apart. The library was made by 5' RACE. These reads were obtained on a NextSeq 500. To correct for sequencing error and PCR bias, the TCR library protocol tagged individual cDNA molecules with unique molecular identifiers. Both TCR alpha and beta chains were sequenced, and tight co-correlation was observed between alpha and beta sequence abundances in each sample. On the study's bioinformatics: Decombinator V4 was used to annotate TCR sequences for V gene, J gene and CDR3. TCRs were defined as expanded if a significant change between any two time points was detected under a Poisson model with p below 0.0001. TCR abundances were normalised to the total number of TCRs sequenced per sample and expressed as counts per million. MAIT TCRs were defined by TRAV1-2 paired with TRAJ12, TRAJ20 or TRAJ33, and iNKT TCRs by TRAV10 paired with TRAJ18. VDJdb, accessed 1 November 2021, was searched for CMV, EBV and SARS-CoV-2 annotated TCRs, with TCRs annotated for multiple antigens excluded. The raw public reads went through TCRdb reprocessing: fastp at Q25, MiXCR clone calling, in-frame beta chains kept. A single entry per CDR3 protein holds the most common genes and DNA from its merged rows. TCRdb, not the original authors, processed these V and J calls. For this sample the table gives just under 65,000 distinct CDR3 sequences, of which 11% were detected only once. 2.5% to 3.5% of the sample is taken by the ten largest.

The rearrangement combines TRBV24-1 with TRBJ2-3, with the D gene too uncertain to name. The specimen comprised whole blood, sampled at baseline. The sequence was obtained from an adult who was a healthcare worker with PCR-confirmed SARS-CoV-2 infection or an uninfected control (not recorded which). The nucleotide sequence reads TGTGCCACCAGTGAGAAGGGTACGCAGTATTTT. Its product reads: CATSEKGTQYF.